This TCR beta chain was identified during a study of T cell responses to AZD1222 COVID-19 vaccine. Study-wide background: Pooled together were second doses at about 4 or about 12 weeks.

With respect to this clone: What it binds is not known.

Germline assignment: CDR1 MGHDK and CDR2 SYGVNS. The V end was cut by 4 bases, the J end by 7 bases, with 14 bases between. This CDR3 comprises 15 residues. Data came from immunoSEQ multiplex PCR; TCRdb stores just in-frame clones and leaves some out. The sample carries more than 95,000 clones, roughly 90% recorded once. Study-level findings and limits: Vaccination with two AZD1222 doses was followed by a rise in Spike-specific TCR breadth and depth. Only a handful of AZD1222 recipients, roughly 6 in all, had baseline seropositivity.

Here the sequenced sample was peripheral blood, taken on day 0 of AZD1222 vaccination. This TCR was sampled from an adult in good health. The chain joins TRBV25-1 to TRBJ1-6; D might be TRBD1 (6 bases). CDR3 nucleotides: TGTGCCAGCAGTGCACAACAGGGACGGAATTCACCCCTCCACTTT. It specifies CASSAQQGRNSPLHF.